Following are 27 T cell receptor beta chains from one sample sequenced in a study of CD8+CD57+ T cells in acquired aplastic anemia. The TCR beta profiling, which covered VDJ combination and CDR3 sequence, was carried out using genomic DNA as the template. TCRdb fed the reads into MiXCR, producing one record per CDR3 protein. This sample has roughly 500,000 distinct CDR3 sequences, with roughly 34% found just once. Individuals selected for sequencing had exhibited CD8+CD57+ cell expansion on flow cytometry. What was sequenced was sorted CD4+, CD8+, or CD8+CD57+ T cells (not recorded which) from PBMCs. All receptors derive from a human donor with aplastic anemia.

At least ten counts were recorded for this clonotype. The V gene is TRBV15, the J gene TRBJ2-7; D possibly corresponds to TRBD1 (5 bases). From germline, CDR1 is LNHNV and CDR2 YYDKDF (reference sequence). The CDR3 loop spans 13 amino acids. V lost 0 bases and J lost 6, with 9 bases in between. In nucleotides, the CDR3 is TGTGCCACCAGCAGAGATCCCCAGGGCGAGCAGTACTTC. Protein sequence: CATSRDPQGEQYF.

With regard to this clonotype: This may come from a read error, since a much larger clone is one base off. The rearrangement links TRBV20-1 to TRBJ1-2; D gene unclear. CDR3 length: 12 residues. The germline V gene has CDR1 DFQATT and CDR2 SNEGSKA (reference sequence). CDR3 nucleotide sequence: TGCAGTGCTAGATCTGGCAGCTATGGCTACGCCTTC. Protein product: CSARSGSYGYAF.

This clonotype was seen repeatedly, ten times or more. The chain carries TRBV11-1 and TRBJ1-6; 8 nucleotides align to TRBD1. The CDR3 sequence is 16 residues long. CDR1 SGHAT and CDR2 FQDESV come from the germline V gene (reference sequence). V dropped 5 bases and J dropped 7; count of bases not matched to a gene: 10. The CDR3 reads CASSMDRAPENSPLHF. CDR3 bases: TGTGCCAGCAGCATGGACAGGGCCCCAGAAAATTCACCCCTCCACTTT.

This clonotype has ten or more counts. The rearrangement uses TRBV7-2 and TRBJ2-7; TRBD1 aligns across 8 bases. CDR1 is SGHTA, CDR2 FQGNSA, per germline. The CDR3 is 15 residues long. The V segment lost 5 bases and the J segment 2 bases; nucleotides outside the gene matches: 8. The CDR3 region is CASSNRDRLTYEQYF. CDR3 nucleotide sequence: TGTGCCAGCAGCAACCGGGACAGGCTCACCTACGAGCAGTACTTC.

This clonotype was observed many times. The rearrangement uses TRBV7-6 and TRBJ2-7, with a weak D call TRBD1 (5 bases). This CDR3 spans 14 amino acids. V lost 2 bases and J 3 bases, leaving 11 bases between the germline ends. CDR1 is SGHVS and CDR2 is FNYEAQ in the germline V gene. As DNA, the CDR3 is TGTGCCAGCAGCTTATTCCAGGGATTCTACGAGCAGTACTTC. Translating it yields CASSLFQGFYEQYF.

This clonotype showed up many times. The V and J genes are TRBV5-1 and TRBJ1-2, with 7 bases lining up with TRBD1. Germline loops: CDR1 SGHRS, CDR2 YFSETQ. There are 14 residues in the CDR3. Trimming cost V 1 base and J 7 bases; bases outside gene matches: 7. CDR3 sequence (DNA): TGCGCCAGCAGCTTGACAGGGGAGGAATCTGGCTACACCTTC. It codes for CASSLTGEESGYTF.

This clonotype was observed many times. V is TRBV29-1 and J is TRBJ1-2; the D is unclear. The V end was cut by 4 bases, the J end by 8 bases, with 5 bases between. This CDR3 has 9 residues. CDR1 and CDR2 (germline): SQVTM, ANQGSEA. The CDR3 DNA sequence: TGCAGCGTTGTGTCCGGCTACACCTTC. Its protein is CSVVSGYTF.

The V and J genes are TRBV2 and TRBJ1-4; D unresolved. Per the germline V gene, CDR1 is SNHLY and CDR2 is FYNNEI. V lost 9 bases to trimming and J lost 5 bases, with 19 bases between them. CDR3 size: 15 residues. The CDR3 protein is CASSRAPALNEKLFF. In nucleotides, the CDR3 is TGTGCCAGTAGCCGGGCCCCAGCGCTAAATGAAAAACTGTTTTTT.

Of note for this clonotype: One end of the junction fails to match germline, which may point to a read error. The V gene is TRBV9, the J gene TRBJ1-6, with no clear D. The germline V gene has CDR1 SGDLS and CDR2 YYNGEE. The CDR3 extends over 10 amino acids. This CDR3 reads CASSVGTLHF. The CDR3 DNA follows: TGTGCCAGCAGCGTAGGGACCCTTCACTTT.

Here the CDR3 DNA reads TGTGCTAGTGGACCTCGACAGGGTTCACCCCTCCACTTT. Its protein product is CASGPRQGSPLHF. This chain connects TRBV12-5 to TRBJ1-6, with 7 bases that match TRBD1. The CDR3 totals 13 residues. The junction had 5 bases not matched to a gene; V was cut back by 6 bases and J by 9 bases. Germline V gene lookup returns CDR1 LGHNT and CDR2 FRNRAP.

The V gene is TRBV24-1, the J gene TRBJ2-3, with D perhaps assigned TRBD1 or TRBD2 (5 bases each). The CDR3 totals 19 residues. V lost 1 base and J lost 4, with 23 bases in between. Germline values: CDR1 KGHDR, CDR2 SFDVKD. The CDR3 is CATSDFPGLGADLPDTQYF. The CDR3 nucleotides read TGTGCCACCAGTGATTTCCCTGGACTCGGGGCGGATCTTCCAGATACGCAGTATTTT.

In the case of this clonotype: A single base separates this from a much larger clone, so it may be a read error. This chain connects TRBV2 to TRBJ2-7, with D uncertain. V lost 3 bases and J lost 7, with 10 bases in between. The CDR3 has 12 residues. Germline CDR1 SNHLY, CDR2 FYNNEI. The CDR3 DNA reads as TGTGCCAGCAGTGAGGGTCAAAATGAGCAGTACTTC. Its protein is CASSEGQNEQYF.

There are a few counts of this clonotype. V is TRBV9 and J is TRBJ2-3; D remains ambiguous. The CDR3 length is 15 residues. Looked up from germline, CDR1 is SGDLS and CDR2 is YYNGEE. The ends were cut back, 1 base at V and 3 bases at J, with 12 bases in the middle. This CDR3 is CASSVLGFETDTQYF. The CDR3 DNA is TGTGCCAGCAGCGTATTGGGGTTTGAAACAGATACGCAGTATTTT.

A remark on this clonotype: This may stem from a read error, because a much larger clone lies one nucleotide away. The chain couples TRBV27 to TRBJ1-1; D remains ambiguous. Germline CDR1 MNHEY, CDR2 SMNVEV (reference sequence). Trimming cost V 3 bases and J 4 bases, with 9 bases left between them. This CDR3 spans 13 amino acids. DNA of the CDR3: TGTGCCAGCAGTTTCGGGGTCCCCACTGAAGCTTTCTTT. It codes for CASSFGVPTEAFF.

A word on this clonotype: A read error may be the cause here, since a much bigger clone is one base away. This chain uses TRBV15 with TRBJ2-1; 7 positions agree with TRBD2. The CDR3 length is 16 residues. Germline V gene data show CDR1 as LNHNV and CDR2 as YYDKDF (reference sequence). The CDR3 is CATGREGGGSYNEQFF. The CDR3 bases are TGTGCCACCGGCAGAGAAGGCGGGGGCTCCTACAATGAGCAGTTCTTC.

This clonotype was counted between two and nine times. This chain uses TRBV27 with TRBJ1-6; D not certain. Germline V gene sequence: CDR1 MNHEY, CDR2 SMNVEV (reference sequence). The CDR3 sequence is 15 residues long. V dropped 2 bases and J dropped 7 bases, with 12 bases sitting between them. CDR3 protein: CASSLAGRQNSPLHF. CDR3 DNA: TGTGCCAGCAGTTTAGCCGGACGGCAGAATTCACCCCTCCACTTT.

The chain combines TRBV5-1 with TRBJ2-3; D may be TRBD2 (6 bases). Germline CDR1 is SGHRS and CDR2 is YFSETQ. V shed 7 bases and J shed 2 bases, with 8 bases lying between them. The CDR3 loop spans 12 amino acids. CDR3 sequence reads: CASQDYTDTQYF. As DNA, the CDR3 is TGCGCCAGCCAGGACTACACAGATACGCAGTATTTT.

The table lists this clonotype with a few counts. The chain is built from TRBV4-2 and TRBJ2-2; D perhaps matches TRBD2 (6 bases). V lost 4 bases, J lost 8 bases, and 23 bases lay in between. Germline V gives CDR1 LGHNA, CDR2 YNFKEQ. The CDR3 has 17 amino acids. This chain's CDR3 is CASSPGGWRPSNGELFF. The DNA for the CDR3 is TGTGCCAGCAGCCCCGGGGGATGGCGGCCCAGCAATGGGGAGCTGTTTTTT.

The rearrangement joins TRBV6-5 to TRBJ2-3; D not certain. The germline gives CDR1 MNHEY, CDR2 SVGAGI. The CDR3 sequence is 17 residues long. The V end lost 4 bases, the J end lost 0 bases, and 17 bases lay between the germline ends. In DNA form, the CDR3 reads TGTGCCAGCAGTTCCTGGGGTCGACCCACGAGCACAGATACGCAGTATTTT. It is translated as CASSSWGRPTSTDTQYF.

This clonotype was observed a single time. The V call is TRBV10-3, the J call TRBJ1-5, with a possible D match to TRBD1 (5 bases). This CDR3 spans 13 amino acids. Per germline, CDR1 ENHRY and CDR2 SYGVKD. Trimming removed 10 bases at V and 5 bases at J, with 15 bases between. Written as DNA, the CDR3 is TGTGCCAGCCGGCAGCAGGGCTATCAGCCCCAGCATTTT. Amino acid sequence: CASRQQGYQPQHF.

Regarding this clonotype: The junction and the germline gene differ at one end; a read error may be behind it. This chain links TRBV7-7 with TRBJ2-5; 9 positions agree with TRBD1. CDR3 size: 14 residues. Germline-derived CDR1 and CDR2 are SSHAT and FNYEAQ (reference sequence). The CDR3 reads CASSRGQGGETQYF. The CDR3 DNA is TGTGCTAGCAGCAGGGGACAGGGCGGAGAGACCCAGTACTTC.

The chain uses TRBV12-3 or TRBV12-4 and TRBJ2-1, with 8 bases that match TRBD2. The V segment lost 3 bases and the J segment 6 bases; nucleotides outside the gene matches: 13. This CDR3 contains 17 residues. CDR3 nucleotide sequence: TGTGCCAGCAGTTTGGCTTCGGGACTAGGATTAGGCAATGAGCAGTTCTTC. Translated: CASSLASGLGLGNEQFF.

This clonotype was seen ten or more times. The J gene is TRBJ1-2, the V gene TRBV7-9, with TRBD1 identical over 9 bases. The CDR3 runs to 13 residues. From germline, CDR1 is SEHNR and CDR2 FQNEAQ (reference sequence). V lost 7 bases to trimming and J lost 6 bases; unmatched junction nucleotides: 6. CDR3 residues: CASTGTGIDGYTF. The CDR3 DNA reads TGTGCCAGCACCGGGACAGGGATCGATGGCTACACCTTC.

The rearrangement links TRBV7-2 to TRBJ1-2; D may be TRBD1 (6 bases). Germline V lookup: CDR1 SGHTA, CDR2 FQGNSA. V was trimmed by 5 bases and J by 8 bases, leaving 9 bases between them. The CDR3 is 11 residues long. The CDR3 DNA reads as TGTGCCAGCAGCGGCAGGGGCGGCTACACCTTC. Protein product: CASSGRGGYTF.

This clonotype was detected many times. The rearrangement uses TRBV2 and TRBJ2-3; 7 bases align to TRBD2. Germline assignment: CDR1 SNHLY and CDR2 FYNNEI. J was trimmed by 3 bases and V by 3 bases; bases with no gene match: 0. There are 13 residues in the CDR3. The DNA for the CDR3 is TGTGCCAGCAGTGAGCGGGGGACAGATACGCAGTATTTT. Protein: CASSERGTDTQYF.

On this clonotype itself: One end of the junction does not line up with germline, which may come from a read error. The chain combines TRBV4-3 with TRBJ2-7; D perhaps matches TRBD1 (6 bases). The CDR3 is 13 amino acids. The V gene's germline CDR1 is LGHNA and CDR2 YSLEER. In nucleotides, the CDR3 is TGCGCCGGCAGCCAAGGACAGTCCTACGAGCAGTACTTC. This encodes CAGSQGQSYEQYF.

The chain couples TRBV19 to TRBJ1-6; D perhaps matches TRBD1 (6 bases). V lost 3 bases and J lost 10, with 13 bases in between. This CDR3 comprises 14 residues. Germline values: CDR1 LNHDA, CDR2 SQIVND (reference sequence). The CDR3 loop reads CASSILQGQSPLHF. The CDR3 DNA reads as TGTGCCAGTAGTATCTTGCAGGGACAATCACCCCTCCACTTT.